This is a list of T cell receptor beta chains from one sample in a study of T cells in Graves' hyperthyroidism and ophthalmopathy. Using its own MiXCR run on the multiplex PCR reads, TCRdb lists one record per CDR3 protein. The sample yields a few hundred thousand distinct CDR3 sequences, 35% to 55% seen once. The sample comprised peripheral blood or thyroid tissue (not recorded which). The source of these receptors is a woman aged 18-30 years with Graves' hyperthyroidism. Both conserved end residues are part of each CDR3. The D gene is left open where the match is weak. Where a row states a size, it is once, few, many or the class of an expanded clone; other rows omit it.

size,D,J,V,CDR3,DNA
NA,NA,TRBJ1-4,TRBV6-5,CASSPMGGGQLNEKLFF,TGTGCCAGCAGTCCCATGGGGGGAGGGCAGCTTAATGAAAAACTGTTTTTT
NA,NA,TRBJ2-7,TRBV7-8,CASSLDLGEQYF,TGTGCCAGCAGCTTAGACCTGGGGGAGCAGTACTTC
many,TRBD1,TRBJ1-3,TRBV4-2,CASSRSTGASGNTIYF,TGTGCCAGCAGCCGATCCACAGGGGCCTCAGGAAACACCATATATTTT
NA,NA,TRBJ1-1,TRBV25-1,CASGDLGLHTEAFF,TGTGCTAGCGGGGACCTGGGGCTGCACACTGAAGCTTTCTTT
NA,NA,TRBJ2-7,TRBV12-1,CASSFLVDEQYF,TGTGCCAGCAGCTTTCTAGTGGACGAGCAGTACTTC
few,NA,TRBJ2-7,TRBV27,CASSLGGTGYEQYF,TGTGCCAGCAGTTTAGGCGGTACCGGCTACGAGCAGTACTTC
NA,TRBD1,TRBJ1-2,TRBV7-2,CASTRWTGVFGYGYTF,TGTGCCAGCACCCGGTGGACAGGGGTCTTCGGTTATGGCTACACCTTC
NA,NA,TRBJ2-7,TRBV18,CASSPGGSSLYEQYF,TGTGCCAGCTCACCGGGGGGATCTTCTCTCTACGAGCAGTACTTC
many,NA,TRBJ1-2,TRBV10-1,CASSESNEGYTF,TGCGCCAGCAGTGAGTCGAACGAGGGCTACACCTTC
many,NA,TRBJ2-5,TRBV9,CASSPQGGVVETQYF,TGTGCCAGCAGCCCCCAGGGGGGGGTGGTGGAGACCCAGTACTTC
NA,TRBD1,TRBJ2-5,TRBV12-3/TRBV12-4,CASSLGQVVSEETQYF,TGTGCCAGCAGTTTGGGACAGGTGGTGAGCGAAGAGACCCAGTACTTC
NA,NA,TRBJ2-6,TRBV4-1,CAGSQDPGQGWANVLTF,TGCGCCGGCAGCCAAGACCCGGGGCAGGGGTGGGCCAACGTCCTGACTTTC
NA,NA,TRBJ2-7,TRBV7-6,CASSREDAYEQYF,TGTGCCAGCAGCAGGGAGGATGCCTACGAGCAGTACTTC
few,NA,TRBJ2-7,TRBV29-1,CSLGWGSEQYF,TGCAGCTTAGGATGGGGATCCGAGCAGTACTTC
many,NA,TRBJ1-4,TRBV4-2,CASSQAFTATNEKLFF,TGTGCCAGCAGCCAAGCATTCACGGCAACTAATGAAAAACTGTTTTTT
NA,NA,TRBJ1-4,TRBV10-3,CATLGKGDEKLFF,TGTGCCACCTTGGGGAAGGGGGATGAAAAACTGTTTTTT
NA,NA,TRBJ2-7,TRBV7-2,CASSGGGAGTNNEQYF,TGTGCCAGCAGCGGGGGGGGGGCGGGAACTAACAATGAGCAGTACTTC
NA,NA,TRBJ2-3,TRBV7-9,CASSPHRGTGTQYF,TGTGCCAGCAGCCCCCACCGGGGCACAGGTACGCAGTATTTT
many,TRBD2,TRBJ2-5,TRBV11-1,CASSLGLAGGTVQETQYF,TGTGCCAGCAGCTTAGGACTAGCGGGAGGAACCGTACAAGAGACCCAGTACTTC
many,TRBD2,TRBJ2-7,TRBV12-3/TRBV12-4,CASSLGLDGYEQYF,TGTGCCAGCAGTTTGGGACTAGACGGGTACGAGCAGTACTTC
many,NA,TRBJ1-1,TRBV5-5,CASSSRGAGNTEAFF,TGTGCCAGCAGCTCGCGGGGGGCTGGGAACACTGAAGCTTTCTTT
NA,NA,TRBJ2-7,TRBV2,CASSGETGSYEQYF,TGTGCCAGCAGTGGAGAGACAGGTTCCTACGAGCAGTACTTC
NA,NA,TRBJ2-7,TRBV20-1,CSASSQGLSSYEQYF,TGCAGTGCCAGCAGTCAGGGCCTGAGCTCCTACGAGCAGTACTTC
many,NA,TRBJ1-2,TRBV20-1,CSADRPGDDYGYTF,TGCAGTGCCGACCGGCCAGGGGACGACTATGGCTACACCTTC
many,TRBD2,TRBJ2-2,TRBV15,CATSREGLAGVYHTGELFF,TGTGCCACCAGCAGAGAGGGACTAGCGGGAGTGTATCACACCGGGGAGCTGTTTTTT
NA,TRBD2,TRBJ2-2,TRBV2,CATRTSGRDTGELFF,TGTGCCACCAGGACTAGCGGGAGGGACACCGGGGAGCTGTTTTTT
many,TRBD1,TRBJ1-2,TRBV7-9,CASSLRGGEYGYTF,TGTGCCAGCAGCTTACGAGGGGGCGAGTATGGCTACACCTTC
many,NA,TRBJ1-1,TRBV7-2,CASRRTVNTEAFF,TGTGCCAGCAGGCGGACAGTGAACACTGAAGCTTTCTTT
NA,TRBD1,TRBJ1-1,TRBV9,CASSTRQGEGRAFF,TGTGCCAGCAGCACAAGACAGGGGGAGGGAAGAGCTTTCTTT
NA,NA,TRBJ1-1,TRBV10-3,CAISERGGTPNTEAFF,TGTGCCATCAGTGAAAGGGGGGGCACCCCGAACACTGAAGCTTTCTTT
many,NA,TRBJ1-4,TRBV20-1,CSATAATNEKLFF,TGCAGTGCGACGGCCGCAACTAATGAAAAACTGTTTTTT
few,TRBD2,TRBJ2-3,TRBV5-1,CASSLVGLAGTDTQYF,TGCGCCAGCAGCTTGGTAGGACTAGCGGGAACAGATACGCAGTATTTT
many,NA,TRBJ1-1,TRBV11-2,CASSLELNTEAFF,TGCGCCAGCAGCTTGGAGCTGAACACTGAAGCTTTCTTT
many,NA,TRBJ1-4,TRBV24-1,CATSDGGASNNEKLFF,TGTGCCACCAGTGACGGGGGAGCTTCTAACAATGAAAAACTGTTTTTT
NA,TRBD1,TRBJ2-1,TRBV20-1,CSARIWTGDYNEQFF,TGCAGTGCTAGAATTTGGACAGGGGACTACAATGAGCAGTTCTTC
NA,TRBD2,TRBJ2-5,TRBV12-3/TRBV12-4,CASSTSVQETQYF,TGTGCCAGCAGCACTAGCGTACAAGAGACCCAGTACTTC
many,NA,TRBJ2-1,TRBV7-3,CASSPTPGNSYNEQFF,TGTGCCAGCAGCCCAACTCCTGGAAACTCCTACAATGAGCAGTTCTTC
many,TRBD1,TRBJ1-3,TRBV2,CASSGTTGRGNTIYF,TGTGCCAGCAGTGGCACGACAGGGCGCGGAAACACCATATATTTT
NA,NA,TRBJ2-5,TRBV13,CASSTGTQYF,TGTGCCAGCAGCACGGGGACCCAGTACTTC
NA,NA,TRBJ2-7,TRBV5-6,CASSLVGGRRYEQYF,TGTGCCAGCAGCTTGGTCGGGGGGCGCCGCTACGAGCAGTACTTC
NA,NA,TRBJ1-5,TRBV20-1,CSAIQGYNQPQHF,TGCAGTGCGATACAGGGCTACAATCAGCCCCAGCATTTT
NA,TRBD1,TRBJ1-5,TRBV29-1,CSQDRGGDQPQHF,TGCAGCCAAGACAGGGGAGGAGATCAGCCCCAGCATTTT
NA,NA,TRBJ1-1,TRBV6-6,CASTVAQGWYTEAFF,TGTGCCAGCACCGTAGCGCAGGGTTGGTACACTGAAGCTTTCTTT
many,TRBD1,TRBJ2-7,TRBV29-1,CSVEIQGSYEQYF,TGCAGCGTTGAAATACAGGGGTCCTACGAGCAGTACTTC
few,NA,TRBJ1-2,TRBV28,CASSLLRALYGYTF,TGTGCCAGCAGTTTATTGAGGGCCCTCTATGGCTACACCTTC